These 12 T cell receptor beta chains were sequenced from one sample in a study of T cells in Graves' hyperthyroidism and ophthalmopathy (dated 2019 in TCRdb). Receptors were amplified or captured by multiplex PCR. The instrument given in TCRdb is Illumina HiSeq 2000. The TCR beta CDR3 regions were amplified from RNA transcripts. A first-round RT-PCR of the TCR CDR3 used the HTBI primer set with the Qiagen OneStep RT-PCR kit. The public sequencing data were trimmed at Q25 with fastp and processed into clonotypes with MiXCR by TCRdb, which kept only in-frame beta chains. Merged by CDR3 protein, the rows form single entries marked with the most common genes and DNA. Recorded for this sample are 360,000 or so distinct CDR3 sequences; roughly 15% of them occurred a single time. The ten top clones hold roughly a fifth of the sample. The sequenced sample was blood. The receptors were sampled from a woman aged 60-75 years with Graves' ophthalmopathy.

V and J are TRBV9 and TRBJ2-1; D may be TRBD2 (6 bases). The CDR3 is made up of 15 amino acids. Germline V gene data show CDR1 as SGDLS and CDR2 as YYNGEE. Trimming removed 1 base from V and 9 bases from J, with 17 bases in between. This CDR3 reads CASSVRDSESGEQFF. As DNA, the CDR3 is TGTGCCAGCAGCGTACGGGACTCCGAGTCCGGTGAGCAGTTCTTC. The complete variable domain, with remaining parts taken from reference TRBV9 and TRBJ2-1, reads DSGVTQTPKHLITATGQRVTLRCSPRSGDLSVYWYQQSLDQGLQFLIQYYNGEERAKGNILERFSAQQFPDLHSELNLSSLELGDSALYFCASSVRDSESGEQFFGPGTRLTVL.

At least ten counts were recorded for this clonotype. J is TRBJ1-1 and V is TRBV30; D is unresolved. The CDR3 is 13 residues long. V lost 5 bases and J lost 4, with 14 bases in between. The germline gives CDR1 GTSNPN, CDR2 SVGIG (reference sequence). The CDR3 region has the DNA TGTGCCTGGGAGGGAAGAGTCAGCACTGAAGCTTTCTTT. As protein: CAWEGRVSTEAFF.

The chain links TRBV10-1 to TRBJ2-5; TRBD2 matches at 10 bases. Germline assignment: CDR1 WNHNN and CDR2 SYGVQD (reference sequence). V shed 3 bases and J 7 bases; nucleotides not matched to a gene: 11. The CDR3 has 16 amino acids. The CDR3 is CASSDSGLAAPGTQYF. Written as DNA, the CDR3 is TGCGCCAGCAGTGATAGTGGACTAGCGGCACCGGGGACCCAGTACTTC.

In regard to this clonotype: A much larger clonotype is one base distant, so this may be a read error. The rearrangement links TRBV18 to TRBJ1-4, with 7 bases identical to TRBD1. This CDR3 comprises 16 residues. Germline assignment: CDR1 KGHSH and CDR2 LQKENI. The CDR3 region has the DNA TGTGCCAGCTCACCTACCCGGGGACAGCAGAATGGAAAACTGTTTTTT. Amino acid sequence: CASSPTRGQQNGKLFF.

This clonotype has a count of ten or more. The CDR3 protein is CASSRGLAGGGEQFF. The CDR3 DNA reads TGTGCCAGCAGCCGGGGACTAGCGGGAGGGGGTGAGCAGTTCTTC. The chain carries TRBV12-3 or TRBV12-4 and TRBJ2-1, with 16 nucleotides matching TRBD2. This CDR3 has 15 residues. V was pared by 6 bases and J by 9 bases, with 5 bases of the junction left unmatched.

The J gene is TRBJ2-3, the V gene TRBV10-1; weak D call: TRBD2 (5 bases). Germline V gene data show CDR1 as WNHNN and CDR2 as SYGVQD (reference sequence). The ends were cut back, 2 bases at V and 1 base at J, with 10 bases in the middle. CDR3 length: 15 amino acids. DNA for the CDR3: TGCGCCAGCAGTGAGGGACCAGCGGGCACAGATACGCAGTATTTT. It is translated as CASSEGPAGTDTQYF.

Ten or more counts support this clonotype. This chain joins TRBV11-2 and TRBJ2-7, with D unresolved. CDR3 size: 14 residues. Germline V gene lookup returns CDR1 SGHAT and CDR2 FQNNGV. V gave up 0 bases and J gave up 2 bases, with 8 bases separating them. This CDR3 reads CASSLEGPPYEQYF. CDR3 DNA: TGTGCCAGCAGCTTAGAAGGGCCTCCCTACGAGCAGTACTTC.

At least ten counts were recorded for this clonotype. The chain is built from TRBV28 and TRBJ2-7; TRBD1 aligns across 8 bases. The CDR3 length is 14 residues. Germline assignment: CDR1 MDHEN and CDR2 SYDVKM. After removal of 7 bases from V and 0 bases from J, the junction contained 5 bases not matched to a gene. The CDR3 region has the DNA TGTGCCAGCAAACAGGGGGGCCGCTCCTACGAGCAGTACTTC. Its protein is CASKQGGRSYEQYF.

In its sample, this clonotype was seen many times. The chain is built from TRBV28 and TRBJ2-5; possibly TRBD2 for D (5 bases). The V end was cut by 2 bases, the J end by 7 bases, with 5 bases between. Germline V gene sequence: CDR1 MDHEN, CDR2 SYDVKM. This CDR3 is 11 amino acids long. CDR3 nucleotide sequence: TGTGCCAGCAGTTTAGAGGGGACCCAGTACTTC. It translates to CASSLEGTQYF.

This clonotype was found many times. The CDR3 reads CASSLSPPETQYF. CDR3 sequence (DNA): TGTGCCAGCAGTTTATCCCCTCCAGAGACCCAGTACTTC. V and J are TRBV27 and TRBJ2-5; D not resolved. In germline, CDR1 is MNHEY, CDR2 SMNVEV (reference sequence). This CDR3 contains 13 residues. The V and J ends lost 0 bases and 4 bases respectively, with 6 bases between them.

This clonotype has a count of ten or more. This sequence joins TRBV11-1 and TRBJ2-7; D perhaps matches TRBD2 (6 bases). V lost 5 bases, J lost 0 bases, and 11 bases lay in between. The CDR3 is 14 amino acids. The germline CDR1 and CDR2 sequences are SGHAT and FQDESV (reference sequence). The CDR3 sequence is CASSTSGVSYEQYF. In DNA, the CDR3 is TGTGCCAGCAGCACGTCGGGGGTCTCCTACGAGCAGTACTTC.

The sample holds many counts of this clonotype. The chain is built from TRBV7-9 and TRBJ2-5; 8 positions agree with TRBD1. Germline trimming cut 1 base from V and 6 bases from J; bases unmatched to any gene: 13. Germline CDR1 reads SEHNR; CDR2 reads FQNEAQ (reference sequence). The CDR3 has 17 amino acids. As DNA, the CDR3 is TGTGCCAGCAGCTTAGTAGTGGAGACAGGGGTTAAGAAGACCCAGTACTTC. The encoded protein is CASSLVVETGVKKTQYF.